The clone carrying this T cell receptor beta chain has only a few counts. Stated time point: newly diagnosed GD, antithyroid drugs for less than 3 months. RNA from PBMCs was the source of the TCR library. A peripheral blood sample, roughly 9 milliliters in volume, was drawn into EDTA tubes. This specimen comes from a study of regulatory T cells in long-lasting Graves disease. iRepertoire HTBI primers and Arm-PCR of CDR3 regions built TCR beta libraries. Using its own MiXCR run on the multiplex PCR reads, TCRdb lists one record per CDR3 protein. The table includes around 480,000 distinct CDR3 sequences, about 16% detected once. Germline V gene lookup returns CDR1 LNHNV and CDR2 YYDKDF (reference sequence). The germline V and J ends were trimmed by 2 bases and 6 bases, with 10 bases remaining between them. The CDR3 runs to 13 residues. The same sample was also studied in work on T cells in Graves' hyperthyroidism and ophthalmopathy. From that paper: An absence of ophthalmopathy progression within 18 months meant stable Graves' hyperthyroidism. HTBI primers were the set used in a first-round RT-PCR of the TCR CDR3.

The specimen comprised peripheral blood mononuclear cells (PBMCs), sampled at new diagnosis, from a patient treated with antithyroid drugs. The chain has TRBV15 and TRBJ1-2, with a weak D call TRBD1 (6 bases). This clonotype was sampled from a middle-aged woman with Graves disease. CDR3 sequence: CATSRSPGDGYTF. CDR3 DNA sequence: TGTGCCACCAGCAGATCCCCAGGGGATGGCTACACCTTC.